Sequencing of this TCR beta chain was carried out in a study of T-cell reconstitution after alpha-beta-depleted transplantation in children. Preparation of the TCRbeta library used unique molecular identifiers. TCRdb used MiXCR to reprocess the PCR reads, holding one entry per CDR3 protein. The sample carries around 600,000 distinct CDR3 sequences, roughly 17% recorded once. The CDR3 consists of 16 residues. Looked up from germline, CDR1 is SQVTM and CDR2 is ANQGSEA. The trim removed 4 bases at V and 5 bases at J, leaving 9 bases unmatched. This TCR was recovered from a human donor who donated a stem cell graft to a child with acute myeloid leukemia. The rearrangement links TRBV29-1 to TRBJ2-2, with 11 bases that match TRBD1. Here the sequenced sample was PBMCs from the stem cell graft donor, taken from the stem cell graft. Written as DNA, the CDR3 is TGCAGCGTTGGGGGCGGGACAGGGGGTGATACCGGGGAGCTGTTTTTT. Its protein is CSVGGGTGGDTGELFF.